Reported below is one T cell receptor beta chain. Its cognate antigen has yet to be identified. There are no base qualities to consult, and no much larger clone falls within one base. The time point label of this sample denotes: week 47, end of study. Each vaccine dose was 300 ug of a 20-mer mutant IDH1 peptide in Montanide, given subcutaneously with topical imiquimod. Across visits V03 through V10, patients got a total of eight vaccinations, given in weeks 1, 3, 5, 7, 11, 15, 19 and 23. The donors had newly diagnosed IDH1-mutant astrocytomas of WHO grade 3 or 4 that showed loss of nuclear ATRX. The samples were drawn from NOA16, a multicentre, single-arm, open-label phase I trial in Germany that tested a mutant IDH1 peptide vaccine in humans for the first time. Genomic DNA for TCRB sequencing was extracted from EDTA blood using the DNeasy Blood and Tissue Kit. The library came from the immunoSEQ multiplex PCR assay. The hsTCRB Kit was used according to the manufacturer's protocol to amplify rearranged TCR beta chain sequences. An Illumina MiSeq was used to sequence the TCRB libraries. In the authors' own workflow: The kit vendor's proprietary platform handled demultiplexing, trimming and gene mapping. Drawn from immuneACCESS, this table holds only the in-frame rearrangements with V and J called that TCRdb kept. Clones are partly lost; checked studies trace under half to an unresolved V gene and leave the rest unexplained. Clonal size and the V and J genes are those of that table, whereas D and trimming came from the DNA. The sample yields some 87,000 clones; roughly 77% were counted once. The ten largest clones add up to 4% to 5.5% of the sample.

This entry is derived from a study of a mutant IDH1 vaccine in newly diagnosed glioma (dated by TCRdb to the early 2020s). For the wider study: In the chemotherapy-containing groups, vaccination started alongside temozolomide cycles, whereas in patients who had radiotherapy alone it started 4-6 weeks after radiotherapy. The week-35 safety follow-up was designated visit V12, and the week-47 end of study was designated visit V13. Before enrollment, most patients had been given radiochemotherapy with temozolomide as standard therapy, while the rest had received either radiotherapy alone or temozolomide alone. Of the approximately 33 patients who were treated, about 62% were male and 37.5% were female, and the mean age was about 40 years. Longitudinal TCRB deep sequencing was performed for 20 to 25 treated patients wherever samples were available for exploratory analyses. Peripheral blood was drawn at six visits: V03 (baseline), V05, V07, V10, V12 and V13. Here is what the overall study found, with its caveats: Pseudoprogression appeared unrelated to alterations in the top peripheral T cell clonotypes detected by TCRB sequencing. Selection of PBMC samples for TCRB deep sequencing was based on availability. Immune responses induced by the vaccine were seen in approximately 93% of patients across multiple MHC alleles. The authors noted that analyses of patient blood samples could not be reproduced because of sample limitations.

Clipping removes 2 bases from V and 1 base from J, with 1 as the unmatched junction base count. Its CDR3 holds 14 amino acids, cysteine through phenylalanine. This entry keeps only the CDR3 DNA: 42 bases, framed from base 1. Based on the germline V gene, the CDR1 and CDR2 sequences are LGHNA and YSLEER. The sequence is built from TRBV4-3 and TRBJ2-7; the central 8 bases match TRBD1. The TCR sequence derives from a man aged 35-49 years with glioma. The sample here was PBMCs, taken from a glioma patient whose treatment included an IDH1 peptide vaccine. The CDR3 region reads CASSQYRGSYEQYF. The bases are TGCGCCAGCAGCCAATACAGGGGGTCCTACGAGCAGTACTTC.